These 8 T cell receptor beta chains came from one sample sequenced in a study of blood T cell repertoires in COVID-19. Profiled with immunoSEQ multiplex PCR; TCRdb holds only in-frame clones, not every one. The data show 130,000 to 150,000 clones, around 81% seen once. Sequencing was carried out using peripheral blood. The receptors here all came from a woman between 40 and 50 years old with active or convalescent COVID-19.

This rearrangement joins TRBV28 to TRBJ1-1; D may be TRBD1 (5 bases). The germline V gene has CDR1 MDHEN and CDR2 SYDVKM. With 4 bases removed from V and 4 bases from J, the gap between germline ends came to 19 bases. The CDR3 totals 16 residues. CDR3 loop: CASSSGPGQETTEAFF. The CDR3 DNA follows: TGTGCCAGCAGTTCAGGTCCAGGGCAAGAGACCACTGAAGCTTTCTTT.

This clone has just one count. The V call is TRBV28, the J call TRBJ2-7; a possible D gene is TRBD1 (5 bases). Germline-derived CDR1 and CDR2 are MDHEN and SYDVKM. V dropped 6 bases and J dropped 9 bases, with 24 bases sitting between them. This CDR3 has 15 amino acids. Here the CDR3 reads CASSKPQTGMERQYF. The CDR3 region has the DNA TGTGCCAGCAGCAAACCACAAACAGGAATGGAAAGGCAGTACTTC.

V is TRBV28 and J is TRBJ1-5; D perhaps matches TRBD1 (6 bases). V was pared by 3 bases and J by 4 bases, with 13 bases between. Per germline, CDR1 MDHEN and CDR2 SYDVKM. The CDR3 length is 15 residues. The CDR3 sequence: CASSFGSGTNQPQHF. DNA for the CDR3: TGTGCCAGCAGTTTCGGGTCAGGGACAAATCAGCCCCAGCATTTT.

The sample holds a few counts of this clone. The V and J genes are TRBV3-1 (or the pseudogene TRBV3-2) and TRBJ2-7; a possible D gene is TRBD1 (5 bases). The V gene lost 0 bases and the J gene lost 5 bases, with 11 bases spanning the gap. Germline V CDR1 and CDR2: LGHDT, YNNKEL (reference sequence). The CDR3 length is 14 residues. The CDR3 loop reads CASSQDSRVHEQYF. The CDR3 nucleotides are TGTGCCAGCAGCCAAGATAGCAGGGTCCACGAGCAGTACTTC.

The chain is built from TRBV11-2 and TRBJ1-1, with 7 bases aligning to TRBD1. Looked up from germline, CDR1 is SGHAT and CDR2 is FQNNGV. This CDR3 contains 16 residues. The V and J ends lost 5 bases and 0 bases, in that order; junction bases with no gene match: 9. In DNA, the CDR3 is TGTGCCAGCAGCCCTAGGGGGGACAGACTGAACACTGAAGCTTTCTTT. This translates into CASSPRGDRLNTEAFF.

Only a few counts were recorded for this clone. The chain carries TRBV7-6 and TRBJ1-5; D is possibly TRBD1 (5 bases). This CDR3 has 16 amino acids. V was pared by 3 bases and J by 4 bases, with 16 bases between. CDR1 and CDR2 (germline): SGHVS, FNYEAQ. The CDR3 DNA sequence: TGTGCCAGCAGCTTGGGAGGGGACGGACGAAATCAGCCCCAGCATTTT. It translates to CASSLGGDGRNQPQHF. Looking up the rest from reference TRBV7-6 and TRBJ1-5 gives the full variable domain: GAGVSQSPRYKVTKRGQDVALRCDPISGHVSLYWYRQALGQGPEFLTYFNYEAQQDKSGLPNDRFSAERPEGSISTLTIQRTEQRDSAMYRCASSLGGDGRNQPQHFGDGTRLSIL.

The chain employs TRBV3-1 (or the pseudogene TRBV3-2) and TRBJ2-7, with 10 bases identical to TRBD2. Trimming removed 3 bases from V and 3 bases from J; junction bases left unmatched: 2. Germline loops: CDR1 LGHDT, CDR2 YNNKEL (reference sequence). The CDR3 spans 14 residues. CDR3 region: CASSHGTSVYEQYF. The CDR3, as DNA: TGTGCCAGCAGCCATGGGACTAGCGTCTACGAGCAGTACTTC.

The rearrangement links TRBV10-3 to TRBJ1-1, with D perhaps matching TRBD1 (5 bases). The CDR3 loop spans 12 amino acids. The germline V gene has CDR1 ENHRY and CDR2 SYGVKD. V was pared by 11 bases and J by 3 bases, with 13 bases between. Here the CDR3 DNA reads TGTGCCGGCTCGGGGGGGGACACTGAAGCTTTCTTT. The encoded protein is CAGSGGDTEAFF.